These 16 T cell receptor beta chains share one sample of origin, sequenced in a study of yellow fever vaccine responses in identical twins. MiXCR, run by TCRdb on the RT-PCR reads, gives a single entry per CDR3 protein. The profile covers fewer than 5,500 distinct CDR3 sequences, with 70% to 90% appearing a single time and roughly 2% taken by the ten largest. Sequences were derived from T cells from blood (PBMCs), unsorted or a sorted subset (not recorded which), sampled before or after yellow fever vaccination (not recorded which). The receptors derive from a young woman who received the yellow fever vaccine.

The rearrangement links TRBV5-1 to TRBJ1-1; D perhaps matches TRBD1 (5 bases). The CDR3 sequence is 13 residues long. V dropped 4 bases and J dropped 4 bases, with 11 bases sitting between them. Germline assignment: CDR1 SGHRS and CDR2 YFSETQ. CDR3 loop: CASSPTEVTEAFF. CDR3 bases: TGCGCCAGCAGCCCGACAGAAGTCACTGAAGCTTTCTTT.

The chain recombines TRBV29-1 with TRBJ2-1; no clear D gene. Trimming left V 4 bases short and J 2 bases short, with 9 bases between. Germline V gene lookup returns CDR1 SQVTM and CDR2 ANQGSEA. This CDR3 has 13 amino acids. The CDR3 loop reads CSVGGQTYNEQFF. CDR3 in DNA: TGCAGCGTTGGTGGGCAGACCTACAATGAGCAGTTCTTC.

The chain has TRBV29-1 and TRBJ2-1; 8 nucleotides line up with TRBD1. After removal of 4 bases from V and 7 bases from J, the junction contained 9 bases not matched to a gene. The CDR3 loop spans 14 amino acids. CDR1 SQVTM and CDR2 ANQGSEA come from the germline V gene. This CDR3 reads CSVARQGLFNEQFF. The CDR3 DNA reads TGCAGCGTTGCTCGACAGGGGCTTTTTAATGAGCAGTTCTTC.

V and J are TRBV19 and TRBJ1-1; D not certain. CDR1 and CDR2 from the germline V gene are LNHDA and SQIVND (reference sequence). V lost 5 bases, J lost 11 bases, and 18 bases lay in between. The CDR3 loop spans 13 amino acids. The CDR3: CASSPRDTRVAFF. CDR3 in DNA: TGTGCCAGTAGTCCGAGAGACACCCGGGTGGCTTTCTTT.

CDR3 protein: CSVEVYEQFF. In nucleotides, the CDR3 is TGCAGCGTTGAAGTTTATGAGCAGTTCTTC. This chain joins TRBV29-1 and TRBJ2-1; D gene uncertain. CDR3 size: 10 residues. The germline V gene encodes CDR1 SQVTM and CDR2 ANQGSEA. V lost 1 base to trimming and J lost 8 bases, with 3 bases between them.

This sequence joins TRBV10-1 and TRBJ1-5; D call uncertain. V was clipped by 5 bases and J by 4 bases, with 9 bases between them. The germline gives CDR1 WNHNN, CDR2 SYGVQD (reference sequence). This CDR3 contains 13 residues. Here the CDR3 reads CASSTGPNQPQHF. The CDR3 coding sequence is TGCGCCAGCAGTACGGGCCCTAATCAGCCCCAGCATTTT.

The rearrangement links TRBV6-2 or TRBV6-3 to TRBJ1-5; tentatively, D is TRBD1 (5 bases). The CDR3 is made up of 15 amino acids. V was clipped by 5 bases and J by 7 bases, with 18 bases between them. Germline V lookup: CDR1 MNHEY, CDR2 SVGEGT. Here the CDR3 DNA reads TGTGCCAGCAGTGCCCGACAGATCGGTTTCCAGCCCCAGCATTTT. Its protein is CASSARQIGFQPQHF.

This clonotype was seen a single time. This chain links TRBV20-1 with TRBJ1-5; 11 nucleotides align to TRBD1. The junction had 13 bases not matched to a gene; V was cut back by 3 bases and J by 6 bases. The CDR3 consists of 17 residues. Per the germline V gene, CDR1 is DFQATT and CDR2 is SNEGSKA (reference sequence). CDR3 nucleotide sequence: TGCAGTGCTAGTTTAGGACAGGGGGCTCGGTCGGGTCAGCCCCAGCATTTT. It yields the protein CSASLGQGARSGQPQHF.

The V call is TRBV18, the J call TRBJ2-7, with D uncertain. CDR1 is KGHSH and CDR2 is LQKENI in the germline V gene. The V end lost 0 bases, the J end lost 3 bases, and 12 bases lay between the germline ends. This CDR3 spans 15 amino acids. The CDR3 region has the DNA TGTGCCAGCTCACCACCAGCCTCAGGAGTCTACGAGCAGTACTTC. It is translated as CASSPPASGVYEQYF.

CDR3 amino acids: CSVDGDRSYNEQFF. The CDR3 nucleotides are TGCAGCGTTGACGGGGACAGATCCTACAATGAGCAGTTCTTC. This rearrangement joins TRBV29-1 to TRBJ2-1, with 7 bases that match TRBD1. J was trimmed by 1 base and V by 3 bases; bases with no gene match: 3. Germline V gene sequence: CDR1 SQVTM, CDR2 ANQGSEA. The CDR3 totals 14 residues.

The V call is TRBV25-1, the J call TRBJ2-5; D unresolved. The V end was cut by 4 bases, the J end by 11 bases, with 11 bases between. This CDR3 has 11 amino acids. Germline values: CDR1 MGHDK, CDR2 SYGVNS. In nucleotides, the CDR3 is TGTGCCAGCAGTGGAGATAGTTGGCAGTACTTC. Translation gives CASSGDSWQYF.

The chain uses TRBV4-1 and TRBJ2-1; 7 bases align to TRBD2. V was pared by 3 bases and J by 7 bases, with 21 bases of the junction left unmatched. Germline-derived CDR1 and CDR2 are MGHRA and YSYEKL. The CDR3 length is 19 residues. Here the CDR3 reads CASSQTWTSPISAGNEQFF. The DNA of the CDR3 is TGCGCCAGCAGCCAGACTTGGACTAGTCCAATTTCAGCGGGGAATGAGCAGTTCTTC.

This chain connects TRBV29-1 to TRBJ2-3; D perhaps matches TRBD1 (5 bases). Germline V lookup: CDR1 SQVTM, CDR2 ANQGSEA. The CDR3 spans 13 residues. V lost 3 bases and J lost 3, with 10 bases in between. CDR3: CSVDGKGTDTQYF. The CDR3 DNA sequence: TGCAGCGTTGACGGAAAGGGGACAGATACGCAGTATTTT.

This clonotype was recorded once. This chain uses TRBV24-1 with TRBJ2-2; no clear D. Trimming cost V 1 base and J 7 bases, with 9 bases left between them. Per the germline V gene, CDR1 is KGHDR and CDR2 is SFDVKD. The CDR3 is 14 residues long. CDR3 nucleotides: TGTGCCACCAGTGATTTTGTGGGAAACGGGGAGCTGTTTTTT. It encodes CATSDFVGNGELFF.

The V call is TRBV29-1, the J call TRBJ2-7; D is unresolved. From germline, CDR1 is SQVTM and CDR2 ANQGSEA. Trimming cost V 4 bases and J 7 bases, with 17 bases left between them. This CDR3 spans 13 amino acids. Here the CDR3 reads CSVVFEFLREQYF. CDR3 sequence (DNA): TGCAGCGTTGTATTCGAATTCCTACGGGAGCAGTACTTC.

This clonotype appeared a few times. The rearrangement joins TRBV29-1 to TRBJ2-1; weak D call: TRBD1 (6 bases). The V end lost 3 bases, the J end lost 9 bases, and 18 bases lay between the germline ends. This CDR3 has 14 residues. CDR1 is SQVTM and CDR2 is ANQGSEA in the germline V gene. The CDR3, as DNA: TGCAGCGTTGATAACAACAGGGATAGGGGTGAGCAGTTCTTC. Protein product: CSVDNNRDRGEQFF.